This TCR beta chain was sequenced during a study of cytomegalovirus exposure and HLA in healthy donors. Study findings and constraints: Reported findings show TCR beta sequences accurately forecast HLA-A and HLA-B alleles in most subjects. Fewer N-insertions (relative to the 666-donor mean) were reportedly seen in an Asian-associated ancestry cluster in a later analysis. Researchers catalogued about 150 TCR beta chains as cytomegalovirus-associated.

Primers for the PCR totalled 60 Vbeta and 13 Jbeta. Profiled with immunoSEQ multiplex PCR; TCRdb holds only in-frame clones, not every one. In the table there are 200,000 to 250,000 clones, over 75% of which are singletons. The CDR3 totals 14 residues. Trimming removed 1 base from V and 2 bases from J, with 7 bases in between. CDR1 is SGHNT, CDR2 YYREEE, per germline (reference sequence). Healthy people donating bone marrow made up the donors. As to this clone: Its antigen is currently unknown.

The TCR comes from a girl aged 2 to 9 in good health and CMV-seronegative. V usage is TRBV5-4 and J usage is TRBJ2-1, with D possibly matching TRBD1 (5 bases). The sequenced sample consisted of PBMCs. The CDR3 sequence: CASSLPGTYNEQFF. The CDR3 DNA reads TGTGCCAGCAGCTTGCCAGGGACCTACAATGAGCAGTTCTTC. Using reference TRBV5-4 and TRBJ2-1 for the parts outside the CDR3, the full variable domain is ETGVTQSPTHLIKTRGQQVTLRCSSQSGHNTVSWYQQALGQGPQFIFQYYREEENGRGNFPPRFSGLQFPNYSSELNVNALELDDSALYLCASSLPGTYNEQFFGPGTRLTVL.